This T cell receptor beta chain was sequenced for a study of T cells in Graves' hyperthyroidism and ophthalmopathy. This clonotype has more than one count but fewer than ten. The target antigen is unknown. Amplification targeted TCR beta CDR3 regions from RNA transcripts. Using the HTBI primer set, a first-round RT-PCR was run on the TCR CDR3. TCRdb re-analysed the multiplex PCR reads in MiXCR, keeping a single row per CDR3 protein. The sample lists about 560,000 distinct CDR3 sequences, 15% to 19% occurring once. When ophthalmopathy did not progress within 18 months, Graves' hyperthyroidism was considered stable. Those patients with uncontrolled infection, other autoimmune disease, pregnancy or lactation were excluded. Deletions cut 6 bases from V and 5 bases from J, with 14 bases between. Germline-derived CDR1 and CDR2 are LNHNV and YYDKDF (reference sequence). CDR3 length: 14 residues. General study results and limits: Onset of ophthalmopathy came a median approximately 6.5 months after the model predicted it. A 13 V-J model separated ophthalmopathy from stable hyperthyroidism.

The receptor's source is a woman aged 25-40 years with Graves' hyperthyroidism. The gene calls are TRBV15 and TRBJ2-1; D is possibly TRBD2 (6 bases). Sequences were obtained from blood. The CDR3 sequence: CATRGGGTDNEQFF. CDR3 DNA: TGTGCCACCAGGGGCGGCGGGACGGACAATGAGCAGTTCTTC.